The subject of this entry is one T cell receptor beta chain. Its target is unknown. The sample holds other DNA sequences that translate to the same CDR3. This entry belongs to a study of cytomegalovirus exposure and HLA in healthy donors. The study, taken as a whole, reports: While the bulk of TCR sequences proved rare, some public TCRs turned up in many donors. The authors assumed roughly uniform sequencing depth across donors for presence/absence analyses.

Vbeta (60) and Jbeta (13) primers were used in the PCR. Clones were read by immunoSEQ multiplex PCR, and TCRdb kept only the in-frame ones, dropping some. The data show under 110,000 clones, more than 70% seen once. The CDR3 has 12 amino acids. Germline CDR1 reads SGHTS; CDR2 reads YDEGEE. Trimming left V 4 bases short and J 4 bases short, with 6 bases between. This sequence was found in a man in his forties or fifties in good health and CMV-seronegative. The V gene is TRBV5-8, the J gene TRBJ1-5; D call uncertain. Sequencing was done on a sample of PBMCs. The CDR3 sequence: CASSLSNQPQHF. The CDR3 DNA reads TGTGCCAGCAGCCTCAGTAATCAGCCCCAGCATTTT.